These 20 T cell receptor beta chains were sequenced from one sample in a study of T cells expressing NK-cell markers. TCRdb reprocessed the 5' RACE reads, with one entry per CDR3 protein and no DNA. The sample yields hundreds of thousands of distinct CDR3 sequences, of which the top ten take up 3% to 4.5%. The sequenced sample consisted of blood T cells: a sorted CD56 or NKG2C T cell subset, CD4+ or CD8+ T cells, or bulk PBMC T cells (not recorded which). These TCRs come from a young man in good health.

The genes are TRBV10-3 and TRBJ1-5; TCRdb's D gene call, TRBD1, goes unchecked for lack of DNA. This CDR3 has 16 residues. The germline gives CDR1 ENHRY, CDR2 SYGVKD. The CDR3 sequence: CAISESGTGLDQPQHF.

V and J are TRBV5-1 and TRBJ1-1. This CDR3 is built from 16 residues. Germline CDR1 SGHRS, CDR2 YFSETQ. The CDR3: CASSPAGGLLNTEAFF.

V gene TRBV11-2 combines with J gene TRBJ2-3; the TRBD2 assignment by TCRdb is unverifiable without DNA. The CDR3 runs 16 residues. CDR1 is SGHAT and CDR2 is FQNNGV in the germline V gene. CDR3 in amino acids: CASSLGTQTLGDTQYF.

The J gene is TRBJ1-2, the V gene TRBV4-3. The CDR3 loop spans 15 amino acids. The germline V gene has CDR1 LGHNA and CDR2 YSLEER. Here the CDR3 reads CASSQDFSRTDGYTF.

The chain joins TRBV7-6 to TRBJ2-1; with no DNA, the TCRdb D assignment of TRBD1 cannot be verified. CDR3 size: 16 residues. Germline CDR1 and CDR2: SGHVS and FNYEAQ. The chain's CDR3 is CASSLEGAPDYNEQFF.

V is TRBV5-1 and J is TRBJ2-7; with no DNA, the TCRdb D assignment of TRBD2 cannot be verified. The CDR3 runs 14 residues. Per germline, CDR1 SGHRS and CDR2 YFSETQ. CDR3 protein: CASSRGRGGYEQYF.

This sequence joins TRBV14 and TRBJ2-7. This CDR3 comprises 12 residues. The germline V gene encodes CDR1 SGHDN and CDR2 FVKESK. CDR3 protein: CASSSEYYEQYF.

The chain couples TRBV6-1 to TRBJ2-1; TCRdb gives TRBD1 as the D gene, but with no DNA this cannot be confirmed. The CDR3 is made up of 12 amino acids. Germline V gene sequence: CDR1 MNHNS, CDR2 SASEGT. The CDR3 sequence: CASGGSLYEQFF.

This chain joins TRBV27 and TRBJ1-1; TCRdb proposes TRBD1, but this gene call is untestable without DNA. Per germline, CDR1 MNHEY and CDR2 SMNVEV (reference sequence). The CDR3 is 15 residues long. The CDR3 loop is CASSPTRQGRTEAFF.

The chain combines TRBV30 with TRBJ1-5; TCRdb calls TRBD1, which cannot be checked without DNA. The CDR3 contains 13 residues. Germline CDR1 reads GTSNPN; CDR2 reads SVGIG (reference sequence). CDR3: CAWGTGKYQPQHF.

J is TRBJ2-2 and V is TRBV12-3 or TRBV12-4; TCRdb proposes TRBD2, but this gene call is untestable without DNA. The CDR3 covers 17 residues. The CDR3 is CASSKHLTSVNTGELFF.

This sequence joins TRBV6-5 and TRBJ1-1; TCRdb returns TRBD1, unconfirmable since there is no DNA. The CDR3 contains 15 residues. Looked up from germline, CDR1 is MNHEY and CDR2 is SVGAGI. The CDR3 region is CASSYLGGRVSEAFF.

The CDR3 is CASSQEIAGGYNEQFF. The chain has TRBV3-1 and TRBJ2-1; TCRdb picks TRBD2, but there is no DNA to check that call. This CDR3 is built from 16 residues. Germline V CDR1 and CDR2: LGHDT, YNNKEL (reference sequence).

The rearrangement uses TRBV10-1 and TRBJ2-1; the TCRdb call, TRBD2, lacks DNA for checking. The germline V gene encodes CDR1 WNHNN and CDR2 SYGVQD (reference sequence). CDR3 length: 16 residues. CDR3: CASSDPGGSSWNEQFF.

The genes are TRBV12-3 or TRBV12-4 and TRBJ2-3. This CDR3 region has 15 residues. The CDR3 sequence: CASDGGVFGTDTQYF.

CDR3 in amino acids: CSARPHPRPPTNEKLFF. The genes are TRBV20-1 and TRBJ1-4. The V gene's germline CDR1 is DFQATT and CDR2 SNEGSKA (reference sequence). CDR3 length: 17 residues.

V and J are TRBV20-1 and TRBJ1-4. Germline CDR1 DFQATT, CDR2 SNEGSKA (reference sequence). The CDR3 is 13 residues long. The CDR3 region is CSARRRDNEKLFF.

J is TRBJ2-1 and V is TRBV12-3 or TRBV12-4; the TRBD1 assignment by TCRdb is unverifiable without DNA. CDR3 size: 14 residues. CDR3 in amino acids: CASSLGTDYNEQFF.

J is TRBJ2-6 and V is TRBV28; TCRdb outputs TRBD1, but without DNA this stays unchecked. Germline-derived CDR1 and CDR2 are MDHEN and SYDVKM. The CDR3 extends over 18 amino acids. The CDR3: CASRGIRDPIAGANVLTF.

V and J are TRBV24-1 and TRBJ2-1; TCRdb picks TRBD2, but there is no DNA to check that call. CDR3 length: 13 amino acids. The germline V gene has CDR1 KGHDR and CDR2 SFDVKD. CDR3 region: CATSVTGGHEQFF.